The 15 T cell receptor beta chains below come from one sample, sequenced in a study of CD8 T cells in Susac syndrome (dated by TCRdb to between 2018 and 2021). Library preparation used the immunoSEQ multiplex PCR assay. RNA was extracted with the RNeasy kit and about 0.5 to 1 ug was reverse transcribed using random hexamers. TCRdb trimmed public reads at Q25 via fastp, called clones via MiXCR and kept in-frame beta chains. Entries are consolidated by CDR3 protein sequence, retaining the most common genes and DNA. Within this sample are about 69,000 distinct CDR3 sequences, with more than 85% of them counted one time only. Approximately 0.25% of the sample rests with the top ten. Specimen: CD8+ T cells from PBMCs. The receptors come from a human donor in good health.

In its sample, this clonotype was seen once. V and J are TRBV7-3 and TRBJ2-7; D gene ambiguous. V gave up 3 bases and J gave up 5 bases, with 8 bases separating them. Germline V gene data show CDR1 as SGHTA and CDR2 as FQGTGA. The CDR3 has 12 amino acids. The CDR3 protein is CASSFTLHEQYF. CDR3 bases: TGTGCCAGCAGCTTTACCCTCCACGAGCAGTACTTC.

This clonotype was seen just once. The CDR3 loop is CASSPGSVYAEAFF. CDR3 sequence (DNA): TGTGCCAGCAGTCCTGGTTCCGTGTACGCTGAAGCTTTCTTT. The rearrangement uses TRBV27 and TRBJ1-1; D uncertain. The CDR3 runs 14 residues. V lost 5 bases, J lost 6 bases, and 16 bases lay in between. The germline V gene has CDR1 MNHEY and CDR2 SMNVEV (reference sequence).

V is TRBV3-1 and J is TRBJ1-1, with D uncertain. The ends were cut back, 0 bases at V and 1 base at J, with 9 bases in the middle. Germline-derived CDR1 and CDR2 are LGHDT and YNNKEL (reference sequence). The CDR3 has 15 residues. Here the CDR3 DNA reads TGTGCCAGCAGCCAAGAATCCCACGGGAACACTGAAGCTTTCTTT. Its protein is CASSQESHGNTEAFF.

V usage is TRBV4-2 and J usage is TRBJ2-5; D is unclear. The germline V gene encodes CDR1 LGHNA and CDR2 YNFKEQ. With 8 bases removed from V and 0 bases from J, the gap between germline ends came to 7 bases. CDR3 length: 12 residues. The CDR3 nucleotides read TGTGCCAGCGGGCTTGACCAAGAGACCCAGTACTTC. Its protein product is CASGLDQETQYF.

The V call is TRBV19, the J call TRBJ2-1; the D gene could be TRBD1 or TRBD2 (5 bases each). The CDR3 covers 13 residues. Trimming shortened V by 3 bases and J by 8 bases, and 11 bases separated the two germline ends. Germline values: CDR1 LNHDA, CDR2 SQIVND (reference sequence). CDR3 in DNA: TGTGCCAGTAGTATCGGGGCCGGGGATGAGCAGTTCTTC. This gives the protein CASSIGAGDEQFF. The whole variable domain, filled in from reference TRBV19 and TRBJ2-1, reads DGGITQSPKYLFRKEGQNVTLSCEQNLNHDAMYWYRQDPGQGLRLIYYSQIVNDFQKGDIAEGYSVSREKKESFPLTVTSAQKNPTAFYLCASSIGAGDEQFFGPGTRLTVL.

The chain couples TRBV28 to TRBJ2-7; the D is unclear. The CDR3 covers 13 residues. V was cut by 7 bases and J by 6 bases, with 16 bases left in between. Germline V gives CDR1 MDHEN, CDR2 SYDVKM. The DNA of the CDR3 is TGTGCCAGCATCTCGCCTCAGGCAGGCGAGCAGTACTTC. Its protein product is CASISPQAGEQYF.

The chain joins TRBV6-1 to TRBJ2-7; no definite D call. V lost 5 bases and J 2 bases, leaving 10 bases between the germline ends. Germline V gene lookup returns CDR1 MNHNS and CDR2 SASEGT. This CDR3 contains 13 residues. The CDR3 loop reads CASSLRRTYEQYF. DNA of the CDR3: TGTGCCAGCAGTCTCCGACGGACCTACGAGCAGTACTTC.

This clonotype was seen only once. This rearrangement joins TRBV2 to TRBJ2-1; D gene ambiguous. Germline CDR1 and CDR2: SNHLY and FYNNEI. Trimming took off 2 bases at V and 3 bases at J, with 5 bases between the two ends. CDR3 length: 13 residues. The CDR3 region is CASSEYSYNEQFF. The CDR3 DNA is TGTGCCAGCAGTGAATACAGCTACAATGAGCAGTTCTTC.

This chain uses TRBV5-1 with TRBJ2-7; D is ambiguous. Germline CDR1 SGHRS, CDR2 YFSETQ. Trimming pared 3 bases from V and 3 bases from J, leaving 10 bases between. This CDR3 is 13 amino acids long. CDR3 coding DNA: TGCGCCAGCAGCTCCCTCGAAGACTACGAGCAGTACTTC. This sequence encodes CASSSLEDYEQYF.

The chain joins TRBV3-1 to TRBJ2-3; tentatively, D is TRBD2 (6 bases). CDR3 length: 14 amino acids. Germline CDR1 reads LGHDT; CDR2 reads YNNKEL (reference sequence). Trimming pared 4 bases from V and 4 bases from J, leaving 12 bases between. CDR3 DNA: TGTGCCAGCAGCCCCGCAGGAGGGTCAGATACGCAGTATTTT. It translates to CASSPAGGSDTQYF.

The genes are TRBV14 and TRBJ1-2; no clear D gene. The germline V gene has CDR1 SGHDN and CDR2 FVKESK. Trimming took 4 bases from V and 5 from J, leaving 11 bases between them. CDR3 size: 13 residues. The CDR3, as DNA: TGTGCCAGCAGCCCCCTCAATTCTTATGGCTACACCTTC. It is translated as CASSPLNSYGYTF.

This clonotype was seen more than once but under ten times. One end of the junction is discordant with germline, which a read error may explain. The rearrangement links TRBV4-3 to TRBJ1-6; 9 nucleotides line up with TRBD1. This CDR3 is built from 15 residues. The germline V gene has CDR1 LGHNA and CDR2 YSLEER. CDR3 sequence reads: CASSQMGQGNSPLHF. CDR3 coding DNA: TGCGCCAGCAGCCAAATGGGACAGGGAAATTCCCCCCTCCACTTT.

The chain couples TRBV7-6 to TRBJ2-3; 16 bases map to TRBD2. The CDR3 runs to 18 residues. Germline loops: CDR1 SGHVS, CDR2 FNYEAQ. V lost 5 bases, J lost 4 bases, and 9 bases stayed unmatched. The CDR3 coding sequence is TGTGCCAGCAGCCCGGGACTAGCGGGGGGGAGTTTGGCAGATACGCAGTATTTT. It specifies CASSPGLAGGSLADTQYF.

The V gene is TRBV20-1, the J gene TRBJ2-1; 8 positions agree with TRBD2. V was pared by 0 bases and J by 10 bases, with 11 bases of the junction left unmatched. This CDR3 is built from 15 residues. Germline CDR1 reads DFQATT; CDR2 reads SNEGSKA (reference sequence). Here the CDR3 DNA reads TGCAGTGCTAGAGAGGGGACTAGACTCTTGGGAGAGCAGTTCTTC. The encoded protein is CSAREGTRLLGEQFF.

The chain links TRBV4-1 to TRBJ2-3; 8 bases fit TRBD2. This CDR3 is built from 16 residues. V gave up 4 bases and J gave up 2 bases; unmatched junction bases: 8. Germline V gene data show CDR1 as MGHRA and CDR2 as YSYEKL. The CDR3 nucleotides read TGCGCCAGCAGCCCTGGGGCGGGGGGCTACACAGATACGCAGTATTTT. Protein sequence: CASSPGAGGYTDTQYF.